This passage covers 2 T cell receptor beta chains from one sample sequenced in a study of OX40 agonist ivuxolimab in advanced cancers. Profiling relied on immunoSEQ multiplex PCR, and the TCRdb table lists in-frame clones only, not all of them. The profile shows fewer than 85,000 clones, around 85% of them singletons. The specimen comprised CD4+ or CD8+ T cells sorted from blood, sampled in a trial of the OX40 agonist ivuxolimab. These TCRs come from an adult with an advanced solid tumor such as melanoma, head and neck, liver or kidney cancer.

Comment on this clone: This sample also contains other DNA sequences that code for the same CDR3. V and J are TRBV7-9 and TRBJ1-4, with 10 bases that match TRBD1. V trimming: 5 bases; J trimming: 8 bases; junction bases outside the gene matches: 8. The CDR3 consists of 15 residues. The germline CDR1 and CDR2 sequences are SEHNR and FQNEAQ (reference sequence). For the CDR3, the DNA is TGTGCCAGCAGCCTGTCTCGGGACAGGGGCGAAAAACTGTTTTTT. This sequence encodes CASSLSRDRGEKLFF.

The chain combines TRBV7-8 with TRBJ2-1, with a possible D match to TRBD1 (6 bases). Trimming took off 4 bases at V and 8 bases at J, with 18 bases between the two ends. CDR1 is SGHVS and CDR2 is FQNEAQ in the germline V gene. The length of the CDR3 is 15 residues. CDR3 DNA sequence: TGTGCCAGCAGCTCCCGACAGGTTTCTAGGGATGAGCAGTTCTTC. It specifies CASSSRQVSRDEQFF.